These 23 T cell receptor beta chains were all obtained from the same sample, sequenced in a study of blood T cell repertoires in COVID-19. Sequencing used immunoSEQ multiplex PCR; TCRdb keeps in-frame clones, though not all of them. This table holds over 50,000 clones, approximately 81% found once. The specimen was PBMCs or T cells enriched from blood (not recorded which). These receptors all stem from a woman in her forties with acute COVID-19.

This sequence joins TRBV2 and TRBJ2-3, with D perhaps TRBD2 (5 bases). The CDR3 totals 11 residues. Per the germline V gene, CDR1 is SNHLY and CDR2 is FYNNEI. The germline V and J ends were trimmed by 7 bases and 6 bases, with 8 bases remaining between them. CDR3 amino acids: CASKEGDTQYF. In DNA, the CDR3 is TGTGCCAGCAAAGAGGGCGATACGCAGTATTTT.

This clone was seen more than once but under ten times. The J gene is TRBJ1-2, the V gene TRBV12-3 or TRBV12-4, with 9 positions matching TRBD1. Trimming at V came to 7 bases and at J to 8 bases, leaving 8 bases not matched to a gene. This CDR3 region has 13 residues. CDR3 sequence reads: CASIQQGAFGYTF. The CDR3 bases are TGTGCCAGCATCCAACAGGGGGCGTTCGGCTACACCTTC.

The chain uses TRBV4-1 and TRBJ1-2, with no clear D. Trimming shortened V by 0 bases and J by 8 bases, and 10 bases separated the two germline ends. CDR3 length equals 13 residues. Germline values: CDR1 MGHRA, CDR2 YSYEKL. In DNA form, the CDR3 reads TGCGCCAGCAGCCAAGACCCCGGGTTCGGCTACACCTTC. Its translation is CASSQDPGFGYTF.

The chain couples TRBV28 to TRBJ1-5, with 7 bases identical to TRBD1. The CDR3 is 16 residues long. V lost 2 bases, J lost 0 bases, and 4 bases stayed unmatched. CDR1 and CDR2 (germline): MDHEN, SYDVKM. CDR3 in amino acids: CASSLKQGISNQPQHF. Here the CDR3 DNA reads TGTGCCAGCAGTTTAAAACAGGGGATTAGCAATCAGCCCCAGCATTTT.

About this clone itself: Sequence at one end of the junction differs from germline and may be a read error. This chain connects TRBV2 to TRBJ1-6; 7 bases line up with TRBD1. The CDR3 totals 10 residues. From germline, CDR1 is SNHLY and CDR2 FYNNEI. CDR3 coding DNA: TGTGCCAGCAGGTCCGGGACAGCCTGGTTT. Encoded protein: CASRSGTAWF.

The chain uses TRBV7-8 and TRBJ2-5; 10 nucleotides agree with TRBD2. This CDR3 is 15 amino acids long. The germline gives CDR1 SGHVS, CDR2 FQNEAQ. The V segment lost 1 base and the J segment 3 bases; nucleotides outside the gene matches: 2. In DNA, the CDR3 is TGTGCCAGCAGCTTAGAAGGACTAGCGGAAGAGACCCAGTACTTC. It is translated as CASSLEGLAEETQYF.

This chain links TRBV28 with TRBJ2-1; D may be TRBD1 (5 bases). Germline CDR1 is MDHEN and CDR2 is SYDVKM. V lost 5 bases to trimming and J lost 7 bases, with 21 bases between them. The CDR3 loop spans 16 amino acids. The CDR3 region has the DNA TGTGCCAGCAGTCCTCTCAGGGTGGTAGAAGAAAATGAGCAGTTCTTC. Its translation is CASSPLRVVEENEQFF.

The chain employs TRBV9 and TRBJ1-1, with D perhaps matching TRBD1 (5 bases). V lost 3 bases to trimming and J lost 3 bases, with 6 bases between them. This CDR3 region has 12 residues. CDR1 is SGDLS, CDR2 YYNGEE, per germline. For the CDR3, the DNA is TGTGCCAGCAGCGAACAGGACACTGAAGCTTTCTTT. Translated, it gives CASSEQDTEAFF.

The rearrangement joins TRBV5-1 to TRBJ1-1; D is ambiguous. The CDR3 covers 14 residues. Germline CDR1 SGHRS, CDR2 YFSETQ. With 7 bases removed from V and 0 bases from J, the gap between germline ends came to 13 bases. CDR3 nucleotide sequence: TGCGCCAGCGCTGCGGGGTCCATGAACACTGAAGCTTTCTTT. Translation gives CASAAGSMNTEAFF.

This chain uses TRBV15 with TRBJ1-4; a weak D match, TRBD1 (6 bases). The CDR3 has 15 amino acids. Germline loops: CDR1 LNHNV, CDR2 YYDKDF (reference sequence). V was shortened by 2 bases and J by 4 bases, with 11 bases between the two germline ends. The CDR3 loop reads CATSRLGTLNEKLFF. CDR3 bases: TGTGCCACCAGCAGACTCGGGACACTTAATGAAAAACTGTTTTTT. The full variable domain, rest sourced from reference TRBV15 and TRBJ1-4, is DAMVIQNPRYQVTQFGKPVTLSCSQTLNHNVMYWYQQKSSQAPKLLFHYYDKDFNNEADTPDNFQSRRPNTSFCFLDIRSPGLGDTAMYLCATSRLGTLNEKLFFGSGTQLSVL.

This chain uses TRBV7-6 with TRBJ2-2; 8 bases line up with TRBD1. CDR3 length: 18 amino acids. Germline V lookup: CDR1 SGHVS, CDR2 FNYEAQ. The V segment lost 0 bases and the J segment 4 bases; nucleotides outside the gene matches: 10. As DNA, the CDR3 is TGTGCCAGCAGCTTAGCGCTTTTAGGACAGGGCGGCACCGGGGAGCTGTTTTTT. This sequence encodes CASSLALLGQGGTGELFF.

This clone came up a few times. The rearrangement links TRBV3-1 (or the pseudogene TRBV3-2) to TRBJ1-6, with D possibly TRBD1 on 6 matching bases. CDR1 and CDR2 (germline): LGHDT, YNNKEL (reference sequence). Trimming shortened V by 1 base and J by 7 bases, and 8 bases separated the two germline ends. This CDR3 is built from 14 residues. The CDR3: CASSQGTENSPLHF. The CDR3 bases are TGTGCCAGCAGCCAAGGGACAGAGAATTCACCCCTCCACTTT.

This chain uses TRBV19 with TRBJ1-4, with a tentative D call TRBD1 (5 bases). The CDR3 has 13 amino acids. The V and J ends lost 8 bases and 6 bases respectively, with 13 bases between them. Germline assignment: CDR1 LNHDA and CDR2 SQIVND (reference sequence). DNA for the CDR3: TGTGCCAGTTGCCGACAGCGTGATGAAAAACTGTTTTTT. As protein: CASCRQRDEKLFF.

Only a few counts were recorded for this clone. V is TRBV24-1 and J is TRBJ2-1; TRBD2 matches at 9 bases. With V trimmed by 0 bases and J by 7 bases, 0 bases remained unmatched. Germline assignment: CDR1 KGHDR and CDR2 SFDVKD. This CDR3 has 14 amino acids. CDR3 sequence: CATSDLGLANEQFF. CDR3 nucleotide sequence: TGTGCCACCAGTGATTTGGGACTAGCGAATGAGCAGTTCTTC.

The chain has TRBV11-2 and TRBJ1-1; D is perhaps TRBD1 (6 bases). Germline lookup yields CDR1 SGHAT and CDR2 FQNNGV. This CDR3 contains 13 residues. Trimming took off 3 bases at V and 1 base at J, with 6 bases between the two ends. The CDR3 nucleotides are TGTGCCAGCAGCTTGGACAGGAACACTGAAGCTTTCTTT. Encoded protein: CASSLDRNTEAFF.

The V call is TRBV7-8, the J call TRBJ2-5; 11 bases are a match to TRBD2. J gave up 1 base and V 5 bases, and 9 bases lay outside the gene matches. This CDR3 spans 17 amino acids. The V gene's germline CDR1 is SGHVS and CDR2 FQNEAQ. The CDR3 loop is CASSEPLAGGLQETQYF. For the CDR3, the DNA is TGTGCCAGCAGCGAGCCTCTAGCGGGGGGCCTCCAAGAGACCCAGTACTTC.

The rearrangement joins TRBV7-3 to TRBJ2-2; 12 bases are shared with TRBD2. J was trimmed by 6 bases and V by 3 bases; bases with no gene match: 8. The CDR3 consists of 17 residues. The germline gives CDR1 SGHTA, CDR2 FQGTGA. Here the CDR3 DNA reads TGTGCCAGCAGCTTGACTAGCGGGAGCCTCTCTCCCGGGGAGCTGTTTTTT. Its translation is CASSLTSGSLSPGELFF.

The V and J genes are TRBV28 and TRBJ2-3; D not certain. Trimming stripped 5 bases from V and 1 base from J, with 13 bases between. This CDR3 region has 15 residues. Per the germline V gene, CDR1 is MDHEN and CDR2 is SYDVKM. The CDR3 DNA sequence: TGTGCCAGCAGTCAAGCCGTTGTTGGCACAGATACGCAGTATTTT. Its protein product is CASSQAVVGTDTQYF.

This chain links TRBV28 with TRBJ1-4; perhaps TRBD1 as D (5 bases). Trimming took off 5 bases at V and 1 base at J, with 20 bases between the two ends. Germline CDR1 reads MDHEN; CDR2 reads SYDVKM. The CDR3 covers 18 residues. Written as DNA, the CDR3 is TGTGCCAGCAGTCCTCCCGGGACGGGGGGGGGAACTAATGAAAAACTGTTTTTT. It codes for CASSPPGTGGGTNEKLFF.

Note on this clone: Germline is not matched at one junction end, which may reflect a read error. The chain uses TRBV7-7 and TRBJ2-5, with 12 bases identical to TRBD2. Per germline, CDR1 SSHAT and CDR2 FNYEAQ (reference sequence). The CDR3 runs 15 residues. This CDR3 reads CASSTGLAGMQTQYF. CDR3 in DNA: TGTGCTAGCAGCACCGGACTAGCGGGAATGCAGACCCAGTACTTC.

Of note for this clone: Other DNA sequences from this sample encode an identical CDR3 as well. The gene calls are TRBV9 and TRBJ1-1; 7 bases agree with TRBD1. Germline lookup yields CDR1 SGDLS and CDR2 YYNGEE. This CDR3 contains 14 residues. V shed 3 bases, J shed 0 bases, and the junction held 2 bases outside the gene matches. CDR3 loop: CASSGGQVNTEAFF. Here the CDR3 DNA reads TGTGCCAGCAGCGGAGGACAGGTGAACACTGAAGCTTTCTTT.

In nucleotides, the CDR3 is TGTGCCACCAGCAGACCTGAGGTTGGGGAAAAACTGTTTTTT. It yields the protein CATSRPEVGEKLFF. This chain joins TRBV15 and TRBJ1-4; D is unclear. The V end lost 2 bases, the J end lost 8 bases, and 12 bases lay between the germline ends. CDR3 length: 14 residues. Germline V lookup: CDR1 LNHNV, CDR2 YYDKDF (reference sequence).

The chain is built from TRBV5-6 and TRBJ2-2; a possible D gene is TRBD1 (6 bases). Germline CDR1 is SGHDT and CDR2 is YYEEEE. The CDR3 runs to 15 residues. Trimming removed 4 bases from V and 6 bases from J, with 16 bases in between. The CDR3: CASSMAGGWAGELFF. CDR3 nucleotides: TGTGCCAGCAGCATGGCTGGGGGCTGGGCCGGGGAGCTGTTTTTT.